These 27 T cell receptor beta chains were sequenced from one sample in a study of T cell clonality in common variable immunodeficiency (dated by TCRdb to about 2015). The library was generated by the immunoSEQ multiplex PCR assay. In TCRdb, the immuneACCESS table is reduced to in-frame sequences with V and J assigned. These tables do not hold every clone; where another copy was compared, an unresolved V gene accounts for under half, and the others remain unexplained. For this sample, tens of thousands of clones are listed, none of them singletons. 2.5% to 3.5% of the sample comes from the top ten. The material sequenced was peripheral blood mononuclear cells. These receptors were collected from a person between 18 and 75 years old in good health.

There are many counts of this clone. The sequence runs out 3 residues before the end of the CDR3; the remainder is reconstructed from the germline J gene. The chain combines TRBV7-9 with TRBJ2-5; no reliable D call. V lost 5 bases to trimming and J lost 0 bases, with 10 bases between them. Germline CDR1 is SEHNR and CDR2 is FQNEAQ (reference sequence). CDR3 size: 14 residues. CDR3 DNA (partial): TGTGCCAGCAGCACCCAGGTTTACCAAGAGACC. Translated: CASSTQVYQET. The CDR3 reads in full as CASSTQVYQETQYF. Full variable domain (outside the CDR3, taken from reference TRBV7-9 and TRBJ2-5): DTGVSQNPRHKITKRGQNVTFRCDPISEHNRLYWYRQTLGQGPEFLTYFQNEAQLEKSRLLSDRFSAERPKGSFSTLEIQRTEQGDSAMYLCASSTQVYQETQYFGPGTRLLVL.

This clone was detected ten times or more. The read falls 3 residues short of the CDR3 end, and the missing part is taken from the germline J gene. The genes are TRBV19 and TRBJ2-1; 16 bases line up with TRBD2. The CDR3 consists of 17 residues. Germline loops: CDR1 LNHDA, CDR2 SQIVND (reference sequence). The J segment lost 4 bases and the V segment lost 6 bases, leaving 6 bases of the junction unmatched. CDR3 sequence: CASRTGLAGGPYNEQFF. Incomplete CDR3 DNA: TGTGCCAGTAGAACGGGACTAGCGGGAGGGCCGTACAATGAG.

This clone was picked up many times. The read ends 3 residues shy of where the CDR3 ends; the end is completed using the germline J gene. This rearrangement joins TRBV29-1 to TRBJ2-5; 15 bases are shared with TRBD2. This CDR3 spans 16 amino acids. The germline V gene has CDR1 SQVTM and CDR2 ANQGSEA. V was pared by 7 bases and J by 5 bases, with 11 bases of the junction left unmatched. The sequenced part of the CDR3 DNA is TGCAGCGCTCGGAGGACTAGCGGGAGGGCCGCGGAGACC. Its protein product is CSARRTSGRAAET. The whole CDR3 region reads CSARRTSGRAAETQYF.

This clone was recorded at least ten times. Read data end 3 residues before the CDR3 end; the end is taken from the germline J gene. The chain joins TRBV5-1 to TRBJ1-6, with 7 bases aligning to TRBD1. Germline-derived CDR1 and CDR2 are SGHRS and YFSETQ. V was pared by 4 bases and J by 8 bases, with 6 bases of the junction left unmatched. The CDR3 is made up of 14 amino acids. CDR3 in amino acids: CASSHRGRDSPLHF. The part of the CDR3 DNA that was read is TGCGCCAGCAGCCACAGGGGCCGAGATTCACCC. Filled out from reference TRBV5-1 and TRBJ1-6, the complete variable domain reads KAGVTQTPRYLIKTRGQQVTLSCSPISGHRSVSWYQQTPGQGLQFLFEYFSETQRNKGNFPGRFSGRQFSNSRSEMNVSTLELGDSALYLCASSHRGRDSPLHFGNGTRLTVT.

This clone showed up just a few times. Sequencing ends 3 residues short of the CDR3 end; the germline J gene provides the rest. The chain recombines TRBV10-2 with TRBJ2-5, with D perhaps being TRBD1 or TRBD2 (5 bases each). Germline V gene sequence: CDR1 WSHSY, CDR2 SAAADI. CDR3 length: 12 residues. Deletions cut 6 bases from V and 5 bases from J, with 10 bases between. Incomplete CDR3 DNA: TGCGCCAGCAGGGGGCGAGGGGAGACC. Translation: CASRGRGET. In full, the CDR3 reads CASRGRGETQYF.

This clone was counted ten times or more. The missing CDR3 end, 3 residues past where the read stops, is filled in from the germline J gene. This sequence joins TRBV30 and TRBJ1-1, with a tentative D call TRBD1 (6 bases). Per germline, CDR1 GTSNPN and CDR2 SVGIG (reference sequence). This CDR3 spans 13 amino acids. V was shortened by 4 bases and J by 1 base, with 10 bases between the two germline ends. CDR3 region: CAWTRTENTEAFF. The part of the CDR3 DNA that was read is TGTGCCTGGACCCGGACAGAGAACACTGAA.

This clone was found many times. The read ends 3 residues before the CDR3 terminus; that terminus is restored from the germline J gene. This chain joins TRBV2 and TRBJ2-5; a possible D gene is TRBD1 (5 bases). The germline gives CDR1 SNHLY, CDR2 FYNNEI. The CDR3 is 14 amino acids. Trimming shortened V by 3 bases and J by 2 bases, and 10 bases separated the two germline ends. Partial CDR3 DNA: TGTGCCAGCAGTGAGCAGGGTGGGCAAGAGACC. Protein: CASSEQGGQET. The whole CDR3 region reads CASSEQGGQETQYF.

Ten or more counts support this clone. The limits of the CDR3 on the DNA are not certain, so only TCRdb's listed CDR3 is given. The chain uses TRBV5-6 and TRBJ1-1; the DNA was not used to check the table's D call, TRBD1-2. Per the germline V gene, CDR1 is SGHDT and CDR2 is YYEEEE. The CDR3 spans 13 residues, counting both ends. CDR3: CASSFGPGTEAFF.

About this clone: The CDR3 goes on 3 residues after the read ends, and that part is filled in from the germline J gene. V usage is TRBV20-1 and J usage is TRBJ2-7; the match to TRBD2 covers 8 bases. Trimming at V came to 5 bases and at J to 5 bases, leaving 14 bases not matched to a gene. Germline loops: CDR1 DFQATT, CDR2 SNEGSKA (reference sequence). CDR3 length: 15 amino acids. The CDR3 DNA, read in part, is TGCAGTGCTGGAAGGTCGAGCGGGAGCAGTAACGAG. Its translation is CSAGRSSGSSNE. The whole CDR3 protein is CSAGRSSGSSNEQYF.

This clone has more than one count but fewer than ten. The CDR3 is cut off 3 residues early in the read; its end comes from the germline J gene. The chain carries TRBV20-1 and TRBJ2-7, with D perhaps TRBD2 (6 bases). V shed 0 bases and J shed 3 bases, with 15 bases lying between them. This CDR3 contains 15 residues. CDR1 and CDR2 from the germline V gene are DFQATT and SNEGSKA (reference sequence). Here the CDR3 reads CSARDGGFSSYEQYF. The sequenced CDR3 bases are TGCAGTGCTAGAGATGGGGGGTTTTCGAGCTACGAG.

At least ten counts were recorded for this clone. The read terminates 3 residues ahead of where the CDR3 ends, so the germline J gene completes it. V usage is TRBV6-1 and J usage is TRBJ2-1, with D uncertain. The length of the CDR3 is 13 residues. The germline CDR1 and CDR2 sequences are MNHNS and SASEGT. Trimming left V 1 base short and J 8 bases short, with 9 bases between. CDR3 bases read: TGTGCCAGCAGTGAAGGGGTAGCAGATGAG. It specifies CASSEGVADE. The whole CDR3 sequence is CASSEGVADEQFF.

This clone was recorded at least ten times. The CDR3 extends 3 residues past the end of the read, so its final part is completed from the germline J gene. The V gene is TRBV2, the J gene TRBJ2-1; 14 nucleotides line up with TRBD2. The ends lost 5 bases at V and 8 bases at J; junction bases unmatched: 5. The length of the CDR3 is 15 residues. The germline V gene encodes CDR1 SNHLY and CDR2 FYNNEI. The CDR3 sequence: CASSPRLAGGHEQFF. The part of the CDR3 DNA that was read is TGTGCCAGCAGTCCACGACTAGCGGGAGGGCATGAG.

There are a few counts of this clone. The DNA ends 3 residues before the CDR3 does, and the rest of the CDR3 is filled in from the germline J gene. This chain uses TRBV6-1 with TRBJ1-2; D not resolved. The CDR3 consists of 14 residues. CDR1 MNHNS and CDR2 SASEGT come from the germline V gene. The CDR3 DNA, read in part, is TGTGCCAGCAGTGCTAGCGGAGACTCCTACGAC. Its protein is CASSASGDSYD. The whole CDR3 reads CASSASGDSYDYTF.

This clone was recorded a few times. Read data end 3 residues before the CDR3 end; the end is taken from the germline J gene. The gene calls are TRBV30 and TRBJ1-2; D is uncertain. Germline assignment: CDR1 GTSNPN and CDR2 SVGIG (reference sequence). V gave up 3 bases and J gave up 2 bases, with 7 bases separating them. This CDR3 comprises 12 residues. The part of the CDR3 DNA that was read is TGTGCCTGGAGCTTTGTAAACTATGGC. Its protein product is CAWSFVNYG. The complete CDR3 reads CAWSFVNYGYTF.

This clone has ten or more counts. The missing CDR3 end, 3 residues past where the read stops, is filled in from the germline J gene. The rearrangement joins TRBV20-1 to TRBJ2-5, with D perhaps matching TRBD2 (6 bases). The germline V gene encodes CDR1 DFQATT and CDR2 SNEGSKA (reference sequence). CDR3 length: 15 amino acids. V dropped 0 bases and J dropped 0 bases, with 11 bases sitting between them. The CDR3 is CSAREERLDQETQYF. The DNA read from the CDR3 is TGCAGTGCTAGAGAGGAGAGACTAGACCAAGAGACC.

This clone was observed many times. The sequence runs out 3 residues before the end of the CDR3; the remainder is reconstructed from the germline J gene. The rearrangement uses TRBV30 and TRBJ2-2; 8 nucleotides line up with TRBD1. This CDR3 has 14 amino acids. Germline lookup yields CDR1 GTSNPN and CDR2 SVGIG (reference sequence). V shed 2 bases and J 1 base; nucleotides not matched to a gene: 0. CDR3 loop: CAWSTGGNTGELFF. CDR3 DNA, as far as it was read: TGTGCCTGGAGTACAGGGGGGAACACCGGGGAG. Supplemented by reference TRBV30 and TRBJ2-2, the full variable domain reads SQTIHQWPATLVQPVGSPLSLECTVEGTSNPNLYWYRQAAGRGLQLLFYSVGIGQISSEVPQNLSASRPQDRQFILSSKKLLLSDSGFYLCAWSTGGNTGELFFGEGSRLTVL.

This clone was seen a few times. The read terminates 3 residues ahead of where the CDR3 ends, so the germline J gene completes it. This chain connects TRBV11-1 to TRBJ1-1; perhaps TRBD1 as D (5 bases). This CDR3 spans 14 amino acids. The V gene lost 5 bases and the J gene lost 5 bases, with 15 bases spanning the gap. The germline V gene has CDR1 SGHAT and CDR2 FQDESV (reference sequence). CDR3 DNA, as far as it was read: TGTGCCAGCAGCCCGAGGCCAGGGAGAACTGAA. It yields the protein CASSPRPGRTE. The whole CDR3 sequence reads CASSPRPGRTEAFF.

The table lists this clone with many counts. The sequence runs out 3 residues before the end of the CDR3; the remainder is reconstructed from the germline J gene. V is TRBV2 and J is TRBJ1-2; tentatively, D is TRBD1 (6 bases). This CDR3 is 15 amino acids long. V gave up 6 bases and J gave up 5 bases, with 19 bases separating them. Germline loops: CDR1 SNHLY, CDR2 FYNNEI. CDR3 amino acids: CASRHRGQSEYGYTF. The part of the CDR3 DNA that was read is TGTGCCAGCAGACATCGAGGACAGAGTGAATATGGC.

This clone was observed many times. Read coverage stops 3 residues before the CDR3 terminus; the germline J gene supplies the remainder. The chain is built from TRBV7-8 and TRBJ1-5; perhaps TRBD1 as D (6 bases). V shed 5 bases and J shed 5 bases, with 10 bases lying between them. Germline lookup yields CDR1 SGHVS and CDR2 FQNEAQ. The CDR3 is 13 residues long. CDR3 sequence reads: CASSRDKHQPQHF. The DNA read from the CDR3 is TGTGCCAGCAGCCGGGACAAGCATCAGCCC. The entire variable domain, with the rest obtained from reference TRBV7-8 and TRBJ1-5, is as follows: GAGVSQSPRYKVAKRGQDVALRCDPISGHVSLFWYQQALGQGPEFLTYFQNEAQLDKSGLPSDRFFAERPEGSVSTLKIQRTQQEDSAVYLCASSRDKHQPQHFGDGTRLSIL.

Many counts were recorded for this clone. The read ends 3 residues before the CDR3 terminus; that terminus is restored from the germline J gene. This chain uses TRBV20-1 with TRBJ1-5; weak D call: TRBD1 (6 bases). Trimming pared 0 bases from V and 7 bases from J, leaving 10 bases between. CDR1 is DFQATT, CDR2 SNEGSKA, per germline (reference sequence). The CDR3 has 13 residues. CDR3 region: CSAREDSDQPQHF. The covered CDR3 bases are TGCAGTGCTAGAGAGGACAGCGACCAGCCC.

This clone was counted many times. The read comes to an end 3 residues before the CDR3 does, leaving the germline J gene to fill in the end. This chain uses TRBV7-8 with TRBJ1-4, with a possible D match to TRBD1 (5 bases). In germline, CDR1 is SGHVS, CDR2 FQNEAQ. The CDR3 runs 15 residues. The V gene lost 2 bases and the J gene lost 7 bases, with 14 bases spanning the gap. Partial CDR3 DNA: TGTGCCAGCAGCTTATCAGCGGGGGGAGGTGAAAAA. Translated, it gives CASSLSAGGGEK. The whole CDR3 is CASSLSAGGGEKLFF.

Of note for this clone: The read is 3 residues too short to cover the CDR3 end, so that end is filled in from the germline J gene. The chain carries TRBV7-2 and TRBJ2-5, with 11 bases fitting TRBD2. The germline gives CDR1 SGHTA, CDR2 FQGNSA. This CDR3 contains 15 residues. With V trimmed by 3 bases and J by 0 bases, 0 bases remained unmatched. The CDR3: CASSLTSGNQETQYF. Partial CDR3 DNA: TGTGCCAGCAGCTTGACTAGCGGGAACCAAGAGACC.

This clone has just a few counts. The part of the CDR3 DNA that was read is TGTGCCAGCAGCTTAGATCGGGGTTGGGATACC. Protein: CASSLDRGWDT. The entire CDR3 is CASSLDRGWDTYTF. This rearrangement joins TRBV7-9 to TRBJ1-2, with no clear D. The read ends 3 residues early relative to the CDR3; the germline J gene fills the gap. Germline loops: CDR1 SEHNR, CDR2 FQNEAQ (reference sequence). The CDR3 sequence is 14 residues long.

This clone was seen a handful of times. CDR3 in amino acids: CAWSGRGGGYTF. CDR3 DNA (partial): TGTGCCTGGAGTGGGAGGGGAGGGGGC. This chain links TRBV30 with TRBJ1-2; D is perhaps TRBD1 (5 bases). The CDR3 end is not reached by the read, which stops 3 residues before it; the germline J gene fills it in. This CDR3 region has 12 residues. The germline CDR1 and CDR2 sequences are GTSNPN and SVGIG (reference sequence).

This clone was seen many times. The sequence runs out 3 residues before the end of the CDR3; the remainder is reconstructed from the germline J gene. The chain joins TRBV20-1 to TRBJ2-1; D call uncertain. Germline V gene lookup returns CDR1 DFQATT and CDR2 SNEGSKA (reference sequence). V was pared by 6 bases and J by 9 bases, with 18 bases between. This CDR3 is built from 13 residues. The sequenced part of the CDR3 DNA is TGCAGTGCCCCCATCCAGAGCGATGGTGAG. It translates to CSAPIQSDGE. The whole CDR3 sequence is CSAPIQSDGEQFF.

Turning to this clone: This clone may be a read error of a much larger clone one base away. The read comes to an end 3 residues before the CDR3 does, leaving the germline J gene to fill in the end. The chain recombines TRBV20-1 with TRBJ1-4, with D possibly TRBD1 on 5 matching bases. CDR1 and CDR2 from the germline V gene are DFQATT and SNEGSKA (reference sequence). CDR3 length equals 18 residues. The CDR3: CSARPLAGGSSGANVLFF. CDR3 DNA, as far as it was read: TGCAGTGCTAGACCCCTAGCGGGAGGTTCCTCTGGGGCCAACGTA.

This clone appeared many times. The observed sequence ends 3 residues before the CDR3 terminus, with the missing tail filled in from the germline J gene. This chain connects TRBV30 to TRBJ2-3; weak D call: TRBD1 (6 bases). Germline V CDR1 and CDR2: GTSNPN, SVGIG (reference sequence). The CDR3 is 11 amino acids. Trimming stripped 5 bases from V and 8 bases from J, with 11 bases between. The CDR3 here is CAWGARGTQYF. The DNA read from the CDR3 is TGTGCCTGGGGGGCCAGGGGTACG.